This T cell receptor beta chain originates from a study of identifying expanded T cells in peripheral blood. Whole-study results and caveats: Clone count variance between roughly 2-week samples rose with total template count.

Points on this clone: Its antigen is as yet unknown.

Using immunoSEQ multiplex PCR, the repertoire was profiled, and TCRdb retains in-frame clones only, with some absent. The sample has approximately 90,000 clones; more than 75% are singletons. The germline V and J ends were trimmed by 6 bases and 3 bases, with 11 bases remaining between them. This CDR3 contains 12 residues. Germline lookup yields CDR1 SQVTM and CDR2 ANQGSEA. Collection occurred without any documented infections or immune events in donors. This chain uses TRBV29-1 with TRBJ1-2, with D tentatively TRBD1 (5 bases). The TCR originated in a person between 18 and 69 years old in good health. The specimen sequenced was blood. CDR3 sequence: CSVLTADYGYTF. The DNA of the CDR3 is TGCAGCGTATTGACAGCTGACTATGGCTACACCTTC.